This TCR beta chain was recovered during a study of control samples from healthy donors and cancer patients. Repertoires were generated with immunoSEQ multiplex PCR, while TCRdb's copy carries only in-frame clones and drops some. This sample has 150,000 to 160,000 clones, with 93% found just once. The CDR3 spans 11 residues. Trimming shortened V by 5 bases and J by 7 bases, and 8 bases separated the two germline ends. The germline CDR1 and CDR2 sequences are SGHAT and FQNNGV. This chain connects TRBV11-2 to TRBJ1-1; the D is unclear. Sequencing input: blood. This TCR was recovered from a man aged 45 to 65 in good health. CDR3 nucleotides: TGTGCCAGCAGCCTCCAGTTTGAAGCTTTCTTT. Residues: CASSLQFEAFF. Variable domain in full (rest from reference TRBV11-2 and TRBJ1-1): EAGVAQSPRYKIIEKRQSVAFWCNPISGHATLYWYQQILGQGPKLLIQFQNNGVVDDSQLPKDRFSAERLKGVDSTLKIQPAKLEDSAVYLCASSLQFEAFFGQGTRLTVV.